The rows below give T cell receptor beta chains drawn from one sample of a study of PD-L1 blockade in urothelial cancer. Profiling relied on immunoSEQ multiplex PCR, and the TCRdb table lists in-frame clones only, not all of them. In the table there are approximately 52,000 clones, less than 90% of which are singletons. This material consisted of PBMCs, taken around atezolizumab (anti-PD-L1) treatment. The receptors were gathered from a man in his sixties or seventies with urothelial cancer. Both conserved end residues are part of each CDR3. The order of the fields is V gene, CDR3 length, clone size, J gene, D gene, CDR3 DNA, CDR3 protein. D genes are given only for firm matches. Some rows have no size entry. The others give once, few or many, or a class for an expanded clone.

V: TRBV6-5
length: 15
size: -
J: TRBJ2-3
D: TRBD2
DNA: TGTGCCAGCAGCCAAACTAGCGGGAGGGGGAATACGCAGTATTTT
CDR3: CASSQTSGRGNTQYF

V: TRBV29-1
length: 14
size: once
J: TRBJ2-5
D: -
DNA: TGCAGCGTCGCCGACGGATCAGGGGGGGAGACCCAGTACTTC
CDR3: CSVADGSGGETQYF

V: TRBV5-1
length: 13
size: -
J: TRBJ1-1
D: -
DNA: TGCGCCAGCAGCTTGGGGGGCCAGGGTGAAGCTTTCTTT
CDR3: CASSLGGQGEAFF

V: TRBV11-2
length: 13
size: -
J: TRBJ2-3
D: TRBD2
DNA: TGTGCCAGCACCGCTAGCGGGCACAGATACGCGTATTTT
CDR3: CASTASGHRYAYF

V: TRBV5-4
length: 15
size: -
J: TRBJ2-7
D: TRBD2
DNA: TGTGCCAGCAGCCCTGGACTAGCGGGAGGCTACGAGCAGTACTTC
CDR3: CASSPGLAGGYEQYF

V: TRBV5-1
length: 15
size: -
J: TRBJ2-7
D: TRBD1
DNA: TGCGCCAGCAAGGAGAGGGGGCTAGCAGAATACGAGCAGTACTTC
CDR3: CASKERGLAEYEQYF

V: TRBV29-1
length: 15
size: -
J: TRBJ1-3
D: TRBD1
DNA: TGCAGCGTTAACCTGGGACAGCGCTCTGGAAACACCATATATTTT
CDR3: CSVNLGQRSGNTIYF

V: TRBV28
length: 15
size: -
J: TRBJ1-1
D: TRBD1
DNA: TGTGCCAGCAGTTCCTCGGGACAGGGGGCCCCTGAAGCTTTCTTT
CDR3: CASSSSGQGAPEAFF

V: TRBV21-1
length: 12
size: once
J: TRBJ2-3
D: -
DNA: TGTGCCAGCAGTGACAAGCACAGATACGCGTATTTT
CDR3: CASSDKHRYAYF

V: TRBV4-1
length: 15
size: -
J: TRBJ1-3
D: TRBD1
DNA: TGCGCCAGCAGCCAGGCAGGGGGACCTGGAAACACCATATATTTT
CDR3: CASSQAGGPGNTIYF

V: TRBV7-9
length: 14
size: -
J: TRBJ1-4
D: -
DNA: TGTGCCAGCAGCTTACCAGGGCGTAATGAAAAACTGTTTTTT
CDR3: CASSLPGRNEKLFF

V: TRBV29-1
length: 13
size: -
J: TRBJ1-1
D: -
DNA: TGCAGCGTCGGGGACACTATGAACACTGAAGCTTTCTTT
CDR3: CSVGDTMNTEAFF

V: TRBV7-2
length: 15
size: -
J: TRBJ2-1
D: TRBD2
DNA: TGTGCCAGCAGCTTAGAATGGCTAGCGGGATATGAGCAGTTCTTC
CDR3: CASSLEWLAGYEQFF

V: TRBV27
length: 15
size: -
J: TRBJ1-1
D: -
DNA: TGTGCCAGCAGTATTTCCGGGAAATTGAACACTGAAGCTTTCTTT
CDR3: CASSISGKLNTEAFF

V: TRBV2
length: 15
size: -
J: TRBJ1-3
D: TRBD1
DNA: TGTGCCAGCAGGGTTGGGACAGGGGGCGGAAACACCATATATTTT
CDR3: CASRVGTGGGNTIYF

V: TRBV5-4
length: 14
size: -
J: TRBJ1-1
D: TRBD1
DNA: TGTGCCAGCAGCTCCCCAGGGGGCATCACTGAAGCTTTCTTT
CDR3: CASSSPGGITEAFF

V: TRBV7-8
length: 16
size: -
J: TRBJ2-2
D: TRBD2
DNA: TGTGCCAGCAGCTTACGACTAGCCGTTAACACCGGGGAGCTGTTTTTT
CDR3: CASSLRLAVNTGELFF

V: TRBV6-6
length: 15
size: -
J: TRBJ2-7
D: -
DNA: TGTGCCAGCAGTTACGAACTATCTAGCTCCTACGAGCAGTACTTC
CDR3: CASSYELSSSYEQYF

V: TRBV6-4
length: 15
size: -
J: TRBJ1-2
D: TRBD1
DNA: TGTGCCAGCAGGGACAGGGGGTTTTCTAACTATGGCTACACCTTC
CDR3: CASRDRGFSNYGYTF

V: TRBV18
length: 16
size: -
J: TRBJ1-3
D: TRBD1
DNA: TGTGCCAGCTCACCCTATGAGGGGGCCTCTGGAAACACCATATATTTT
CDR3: CASSPYEGASGNTIYF

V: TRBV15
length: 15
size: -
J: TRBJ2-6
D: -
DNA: TGTGCCACCAGCAGAGTCGGCTCTGGGGCCAACGTCCTGACTTTC
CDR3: CATSRVGSGANVLTF

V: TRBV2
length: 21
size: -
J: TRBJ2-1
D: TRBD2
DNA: TGTGCCAGCTCAGGTTTGAAAGGACTAGCGGGAGGCCTTTCCCAGTACAATGAGCAGTTCTTC
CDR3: CASSGLKGLAGGLSQYNEQFF

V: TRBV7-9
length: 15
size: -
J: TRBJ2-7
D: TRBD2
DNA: TGTGCCAGCAGCCGACTAGCGGGAGTATACTACGAGCAGTACTTC
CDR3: CASSRLAGVYYEQYF

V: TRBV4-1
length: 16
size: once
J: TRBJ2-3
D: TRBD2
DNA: TGCGCCAGCAGCCAAGGAATTAGCGGGAGCACAGATACGCAGTATTTT
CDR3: CASSQGISGSTDTQYF

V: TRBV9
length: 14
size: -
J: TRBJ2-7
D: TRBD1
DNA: TGTGCCAGCAGCCCGAGGACAGGGGGCCCCAAGCAGTACTTC
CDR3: CASSPRTGGPKQYF

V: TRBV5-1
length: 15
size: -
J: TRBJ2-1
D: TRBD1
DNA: TGCGCCAGCAGCTCGGGACAGGGGGCCTACAATGAGCAGTTCTTC
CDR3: CASSSGQGAYNEQFF

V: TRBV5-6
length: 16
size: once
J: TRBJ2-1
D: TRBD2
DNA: TGTGCCAGCAGCTTGGAAGGTGCGGGAGGCCGGGATGAGCAGTTCTTC
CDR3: CASSLEGAGGRDEQFF

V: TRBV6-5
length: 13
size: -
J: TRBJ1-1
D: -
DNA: TGTGCCAGCAGTTCAGACATAAACACTGAAGCTTTCTTT
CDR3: CASSSDINTEAFF

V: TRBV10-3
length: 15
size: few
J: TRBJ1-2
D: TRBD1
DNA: TGTGCCATCAGTGACCGGGACAGGGGGATCTATGGCTACACCTTC
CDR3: CAISDRDRGIYGYTF

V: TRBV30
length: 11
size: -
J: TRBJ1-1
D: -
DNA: TGTGCCTGGAGTCGGGGAACTGAAGCTTTCTTT
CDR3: CAWSRGTEAFF

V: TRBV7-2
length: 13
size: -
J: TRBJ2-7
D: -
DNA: TGTGCCAGCAGCTTAGGTCAGACGGGAGAGCAGTACTTC
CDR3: CASSLGQTGEQYF

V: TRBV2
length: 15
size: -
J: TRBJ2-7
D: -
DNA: TGTGCCAGCAGAAAAGACACAGACACTGCCTACGAGCAGTACTTC
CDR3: CASRKDTDTAYEQYF

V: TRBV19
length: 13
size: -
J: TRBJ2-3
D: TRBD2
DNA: TGTGCCACAGAGCGGGGGCCTACAGATACGCAGTATTTT
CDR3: CATERGPTDTQYF

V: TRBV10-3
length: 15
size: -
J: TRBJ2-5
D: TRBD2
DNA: TGTGCCATCAGTGAGCCCCAGCGGGAGGGCGAGACCCAGTACTTC
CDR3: CAISEPQREGETQYF

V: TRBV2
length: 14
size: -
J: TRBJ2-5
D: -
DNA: TGTGCCAGCAGCGGTCAGGGGATCCAGGAGACCCAGTACTTC
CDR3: CASSGQGIQETQYF

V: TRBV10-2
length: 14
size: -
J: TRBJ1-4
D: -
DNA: TGCGCCAGCAGTGCATCAGGACTGGGGGAAAAACTGTTTTTT
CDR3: CASSASGLGEKLFF

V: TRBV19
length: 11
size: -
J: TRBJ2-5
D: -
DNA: TGTGCCAGTAGTACTCAAGAGACCCAGTACTTC
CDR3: CASSTQETQYF

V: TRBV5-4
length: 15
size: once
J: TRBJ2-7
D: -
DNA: TGTGCCAGCAGCTTGCTACTTCAGGGCTCCTACGAGCAGTACTTC
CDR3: CASSLLLQGSYEQYF

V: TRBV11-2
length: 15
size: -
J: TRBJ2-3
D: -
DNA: TGTGCCAGCAGCTTAGATGGATCTAGATCCGATACGCAGTATTTT
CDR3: CASSLDGSRSDTQYF

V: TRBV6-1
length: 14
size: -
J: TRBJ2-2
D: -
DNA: TGTGCCAGCAACCTAGCTCTGAACACCGGGGAGCTGTTTTTT
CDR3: CASNLALNTGELFF

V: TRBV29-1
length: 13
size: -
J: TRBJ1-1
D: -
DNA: TGCAGCGTTGAGAAGGGGGAAGGCACTGAAGCTTTCTTT
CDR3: CSVEKGEGTEAFF

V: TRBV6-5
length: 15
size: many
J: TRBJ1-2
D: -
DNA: TGTGCCAGCAGTTACTCGCCGAGTGCTAACTATGGCTACACCTTC
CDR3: CASSYSPSANYGYTF

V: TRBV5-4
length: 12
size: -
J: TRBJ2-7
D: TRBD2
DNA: TGTGCCAGCAGTATCCCGGGACTAACTTCTAACTTC
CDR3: CASSIPGLTSNF

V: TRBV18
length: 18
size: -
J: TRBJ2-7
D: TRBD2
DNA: TGTGCCAGCTCGTCCGGGACTAGAAGGGTGGTGGGGCCCTACGAGCAGTACTTC
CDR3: CASSSGTRRVVGPYEQYF

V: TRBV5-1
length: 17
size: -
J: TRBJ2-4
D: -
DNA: TGCGCCAGCAGCTGGGGCTCCTCGGACCCCGGGTATGACATTCAGTACTTC
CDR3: CASSWGSSDPGYDIQYF

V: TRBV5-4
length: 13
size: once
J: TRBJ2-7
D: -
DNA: TGTGCCAGCAGCTTGGACAGGGAAGACGAGCAGTACTTC
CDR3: CASSLDREDEQYF

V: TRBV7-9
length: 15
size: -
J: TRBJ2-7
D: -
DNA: TGTGCCAGCAGCTTAAGCTTACAGACGTTCTACGAGCAGTACTTC
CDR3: CASSLSLQTFYEQYF

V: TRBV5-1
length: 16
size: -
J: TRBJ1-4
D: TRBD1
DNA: TGCGCCAGCAGCTTGAACGGACAGGCGGCTAATGAAAAACTGTTTTTT
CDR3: CASSLNGQAANEKLFF

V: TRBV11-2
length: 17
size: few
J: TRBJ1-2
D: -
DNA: TGTGCCAGCAGCTATACGGGCCTGAGGGAACCGAACTATGGCTACACCTTC
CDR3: CASSYTGLREPNYGYTF

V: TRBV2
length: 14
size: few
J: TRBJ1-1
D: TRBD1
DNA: TGTGCCAGCAGTCCTACAGGGGTTAACACTGAAGCTTTCTTT
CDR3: CASSPTGVNTEAFF

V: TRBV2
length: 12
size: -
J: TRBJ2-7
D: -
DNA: TGTGCCAGCAGTGAAGACCTATACGAGCAGTACTTC
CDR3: CASSEDLYEQYF

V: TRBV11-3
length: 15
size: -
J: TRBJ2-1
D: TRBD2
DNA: TGTGCCAGCAGTGGGGGGACTAGCGGACACAATGAGCAGTTCTTC
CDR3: CASSGGTSGHNEQFF

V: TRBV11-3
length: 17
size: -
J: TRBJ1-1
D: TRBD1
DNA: TGTGCCAGCAGCCCGGGACAGGGGGCTCCGCAGAACACTGAAGCTTTCTTT
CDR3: CASSPGQGAPQNTEAFF

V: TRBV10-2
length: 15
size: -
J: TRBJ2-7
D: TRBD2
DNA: TGCGCCAGCAGGGGGACTAGCGGGAGCTCCTACGAGCAGTACTTC
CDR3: CASRGTSGSSYEQYF

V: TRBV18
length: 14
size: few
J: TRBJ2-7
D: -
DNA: TGTGCCAGCTCGCCCACCCGGGGGATAAGCGAGCAGTACTTC
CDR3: CASSPTRGISEQYF

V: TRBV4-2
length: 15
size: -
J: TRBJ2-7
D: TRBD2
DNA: TGTGCCAGCAGCCAAGGACTAGCGGGGACCTACGAGCAGTACTTC
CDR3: CASSQGLAGTYEQYF

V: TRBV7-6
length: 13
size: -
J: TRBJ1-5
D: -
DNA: TGTGCCAGCAGCTTTGGGGAGGATCAGCCCCAGCATTTT
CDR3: CASSFGEDQPQHF

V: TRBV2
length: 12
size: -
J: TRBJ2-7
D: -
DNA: TGTGCCAGCAGTGGGCAGGGCTACGAGCAGTACTTC
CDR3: CASSGQGYEQYF

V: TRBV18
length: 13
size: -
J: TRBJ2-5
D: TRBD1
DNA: TGTGCCAGCTCACCGGGGACAGAAGAGACCCAGTACTTC
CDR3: CASSPGTEETQYF